The sequence of this T cell receptor (beta chain) was determined in a study of blood T cell repertoires in COVID-19. The wider study: Samples representing acute and convalescent COVID-19 were sourced from the United States, Italy and Spain. T cells, B-cell-depleted T cells, or PBMCs supplied cDNA or gDNA.

In the authors' methods: Amplification of reference gene primers provided the estimated nucleated cell counts. The repertoire was sequenced with immunoSEQ multiplex PCR; TCRdb's copy has only in-frame clones and lacks some. That table gives V, J and clone size, and the DNA gave D and trimming. The repertoire holds 75,000 to 95,000 clones, 90% seen once, with more than 1.5% in the top ten. This CDR3 has 17 amino acids. Losses at the gene ends were 1 base for V and 7 bases for J; bases not matched to a gene: 10. Per the germline V gene, CDR1 is SGHVS and CDR2 is FQNEAQ. The gene calls are TRBV7-8 and TRBJ2-1, with TRBD2 matching 10 bases. This TCR came from a man aged 60-69 years with acute or convalescent COVID-19. The sample taken for sequencing was peripheral blood. As DNA, the CDR3 is TGTGCCAGCAGCTTAGGGCCTTCTAGCGGGAGAGGAAATGAGCAGTTCTTC. Translation: CASSLGPSSGRGNEQFF.